The following is a T cell receptor beta chain sequence with its context. CDR1 is SGHVS, CDR2 FQNEAQ, per germline. Unmatched junction bases numbered 10, after V lost 0 bases and J lost 4 bases. This CDR3 is built from 17 residues. Method: immunoSEQ multiplex PCR; TCRdb's copy keeps in-frame clones and lacks some. The sample lists about 200,000 clones, 85% occurring once. The entry originates in a study of blood T cell repertoires in COVID-19. Sequenced material: peripheral blood. This clonotype was sampled from a woman between 70 and 85 years old with COVID-19, enrolled during active disease. The chain employs TRBV7-8 and TRBJ2-7, with TRBD2 identical over 9 bases. The CDR3 DNA sequence: TGTGCCAGCAGCTTAGCGGTCGGGGCTAGCGGGACTTACGAGCAGTACTTC. It encodes CASSLAVGASGTYEQYF.